The 26 T cell receptor beta chains reported below all come from one sample, sequenced in a study of T cells after yellow fever vaccination. MiXCR, applied by TCRdb to the 5' RACE reads, yields one record per CDR3 protein. The table has about 220,000 distinct CDR3 sequences, around 3.1% seen once; the top ten hold less than 3.5%. This sample comprised CD4+ T cells sorted from PBMCs, obtained 10 days after the yellow fever booster vaccination. The source is a young man who received the YFV17D yellow fever vaccine.

As DNA, the CDR3 is TGTGCCAGCAGCTTGGGCCGACCCCGAGTTGCGGATGAGCAGTTCTTC. Residues: CASSLGRPRVADEQFF. This chain connects TRBV5-6 to TRBJ2-1; no clear D. Germline CDR1 and CDR2: SGHDT and YYEEEE. V lost 0 bases and J 8 bases, leaving 18 bases between the germline ends. This CDR3 has 16 amino acids.

At least ten counts were recorded for this clonotype. The rearrangement links TRBV6-1 to TRBJ2-7; 10 nucleotides match TRBD2. J gave up 13 bases and V 3 bases, and 9 bases lay outside the gene matches. CDR1 MNHNS and CDR2 SASEGT come from the germline V gene. The CDR3 sequence is 13 residues long. The CDR3 DNA is TGTGCCAGCAGTGAGGTGACTAGCGGGTGGCTATACGTC. This codes for CASSEVTSGWLYV.

J is TRBJ2-1 and V is TRBV29-1; tentatively, D is TRBD1 or TRBD2 (5 bases each). The V gene's germline CDR1 is SQVTM and CDR2 ANQGSEA. The CDR3 covers 13 residues. Trimming removed 3 bases from V and 12 bases from J, with 18 bases in between. In DNA form, the CDR3 reads TGCAGCGTTGAGTTGGAGCCCGGGGCAGGGCAGTTCTTC. Its translation is CSVELEPGAGQFF.

The chain joins TRBV5-4 to TRBJ2-3; 10 bases match TRBD2. CDR3 length equals 16 residues. The V segment lost 4 bases and the J segment 2 bases; nucleotides outside the gene matches: 7. Germline V gene sequence: CDR1 SGHNT, CDR2 YYREEE (reference sequence). CDR3 bases: TGTGCCAGCAGCCAAAAACTAGCGGGGAACACAGATACGCAGTATTTT. It is translated as CASSQKLAGNTDTQYF.

This clonotype showed up many times. This chain joins TRBV20-1 and TRBJ2-3, with TRBD2 matching 7 bases. The germline gives CDR1 DFQATT, CDR2 SNEGSKA (reference sequence). The CDR3 runs to 19 residues. Trimming cost V 3 bases and J 2 bases; bases outside gene matches: 20. CDR3 bases: TGCAGTGCTAGTTCCTTGAGGGATTACCGGGACTACTTCACAGATACGCAGTATTTT. The encoded protein is CSASSLRDYRDYFTDTQYF.

This clonotype was observed a handful of times. This chain joins TRBV30 and TRBJ1-2; D is possibly TRBD1 (5 bases). The CDR3 has 14 amino acids. Trimming took off 5 bases at V and 3 bases at J, with 16 bases between the two ends. Germline loops: CDR1 GTSNPN, CDR2 SVGIG (reference sequence). The CDR3 coding sequence is TGTGCCTGGGGCAGGGCGGGGAACCACTATGGCTACACCTTC. As protein: CAWGRAGNHYGYTF.

The chain couples TRBV3-1 to TRBJ2-7, with TRBD1 as a possible D gene (5 bases). Trimming stripped 8 bases from V and 0 bases from J, with 8 bases between. The germline gives CDR1 LGHDT, CDR2 YNNKEL (reference sequence). The CDR3 runs to 12 residues. CDR3 nucleotides: TGTGCCAGCTGGGGCCCCTCCTACGAGCAGTACTTC. It yields the protein CASWGPSYEQYF.

This clonotype was seen ten or more times. The rearrangement links TRBV5-1 to TRBJ2-2; 8 bases fit TRBD1. Germline assignment: CDR1 SGHRS and CDR2 YFSETQ. The CDR3 has 15 residues. The ends lost 4 bases at V and 3 bases at J; junction bases unmatched: 5. CDR3 DNA sequence: TGCGCCAGCAGCCCAGGACAGGGATACACCGGGGAGCTGTTTTTT. Its translation is CASSPGQGYTGELFF.

This clonotype was seen repeatedly, ten times or more. This chain links TRBV20-1 with TRBJ2-3, with D possibly being TRBD2 (6 bases). CDR1 and CDR2 from the germline V gene are DFQATT and SNEGSKA (reference sequence). Trimming took off 6 bases at V and 1 base at J, with 17 bases between the two ends. The CDR3 loop spans 15 amino acids. DNA for the CDR3: TGCAGTGCAGCGCAAAGCGGGTCCGGCACAGATACGCAGTATTTT. It codes for CSAAQSGSGTDTQYF.

This clonotype was observed many times. This chain links TRBV6-2 or TRBV6-3 with TRBJ2-2; D may be TRBD2 (6 bases). The germline CDR1 and CDR2 sequences are MNHEY and SVGEGT. The CDR3 covers 14 residues. V was shortened by 10 bases and J by 0 bases, with 12 bases between the two germline ends. In DNA form, the CDR3 reads TGTGCCACCCGGCGGGGCGCGAACACCGGGGAGCTGTTTTTT. Amino acids: CATRRGANTGELFF.

This clonotype was counted at least ten times. The V and J genes are TRBV11-2 and TRBJ2-1, with 11 positions matching TRBD2. The V segment lost 2 bases and the J segment 1 base; nucleotides outside the gene matches: 10. The germline V gene has CDR1 SGHAT and CDR2 FQNNGV. This CDR3 has 19 residues. The CDR3 nucleotides are TGTGCCAGCAGCTTACTTACAAGGGCTAGCGGGGGGTCCTACAATGAGCAGTTCTTC. Translation: CASSLLTRASGGSYNEQFF.

This clonotype was detected many times. This chain links TRBV6-2 or TRBV6-3 with TRBJ2-7, with a possible D match to TRBD1 (5 bases). Trimming removed 10 bases at V and 0 bases at J, with 13 bases between. This CDR3 has 13 amino acids. Germline V CDR1 and CDR2: MNHEY, SVGEGT. The CDR3 is CATPKGVSYEQYF. The CDR3 DNA reads TGTGCCACCCCCAAAGGGGTCTCCTACGAGCAGTACTTC.

This clonotype was detected many times. The J gene is TRBJ2-7, the V gene TRBV30, with 15 bases identical to TRBD2. CDR1 and CDR2 (germline): GTSNPN, SVGIG (reference sequence). CDR3 length: 16 amino acids. Unmatched junction bases numbered 4, after V lost 1 base and J lost 3 bases. The CDR3 DNA reads TGTGCCTGGAGTGCTGGGACTAGCGGGGGGTACTACGAGCAGTACTTC. Amino acid sequence: CAWSAGTSGGYYEQYF.

This chain links TRBV10-2 with TRBJ2-3; 8 bases are shared with TRBD1. V trimming: 7 bases; J trimming: 2 bases; junction bases outside the gene matches: 14. Germline CDR1 WSHSY, CDR2 SAAADI. The length of the CDR3 is 17 residues. The CDR3 nucleotides read TGCGCCAGCAAGGACCTCAGGGGGCGAAGATCCACAGATACGCAGTATTTT. It is translated as CASKDLRGRRSTDTQYF.

V and J are TRBV12-3 or TRBV12-4 and TRBJ2-1, with TRBD2 matching 8 bases. The CDR3 length is 16 residues. V shed 7 bases, J shed 5 bases, and the junction held 13 bases outside the gene matches. For the CDR3, the DNA is TGTGCCAGCACCCTACGGGGGGGGGGCCAGGACAATGAGCAGTTCTTC. Protein: CASTLRGGGQDNEQFF.

This clonotype was counted between two and nine times. This chain links TRBV20-1 with TRBJ2-3, with TRBD2 matching over 14 bases. CDR3 length: 15 residues. V shed 1 base, J shed 5 bases, and the junction held 2 bases outside the gene matches. CDR1 and CDR2 from the germline V gene are DFQATT and SNEGSKA (reference sequence). CDR3 protein: CSARVGLAGGDTQYF. CDR3 nucleotides: TGCAGTGCTAGAGTCGGACTAGCGGGGGGAGATACGCAGTATTTT.

This clonotype was seen many times. This chain connects TRBV7-9 to TRBJ2-1; unclear D gene. The CDR3 has 14 amino acids. In germline, CDR1 is SEHNR, CDR2 FQNEAQ (reference sequence). V lost 3 bases to trimming and J lost 4 bases, with 10 bases between them. CDR3 region: CASSFRDGYNEQFF. As DNA, the CDR3 is TGTGCCAGCAGCTTCCGAGACGGTTACAATGAGCAGTTCTTC.

There are many counts of this clonotype. V is TRBV12-3 or TRBV12-4 and J is TRBJ1-4, with TRBD1 as a possible D gene (6 bases). CDR3 size: 12 residues. The ends were cut back, 4 bases at V and 16 bases at J, with 16 bases in the middle. The CDR3 region has the DNA TGTGCCAGCAGTTCCGACGCGGGACATCCGTTTTTT. Translating gives CASSSDAGHPFF.

This clonotype was recorded at least ten times. The chain joins TRBV27 to TRBJ1-5; 10 nucleotides align to TRBD1. This CDR3 region has 17 residues. V shed 6 bases, J shed 1 base, and the junction held 9 bases outside the gene matches. CDR1 and CDR2 from the germline V gene are MNHEY and SMNVEV (reference sequence). CDR3 amino acids: CASRPGTGALSNQPQHF. As DNA, the CDR3 is TGTGCCAGCAGACCCGGGACAGGGGCGTTGAGCAATCAGCCCCAGCATTTT.

The table lists this clonotype with many counts. This chain links TRBV6-2 or TRBV6-3 with TRBJ2-1; 11 bases fit TRBD2. The CDR3 length is 14 residues. V dropped 4 bases and J dropped 9; count of bases not matched to a gene: 5. Germline V gene sequence: CDR1 MNHEY, CDR2 SVGEGT. CDR3 bases: TGTGCCAGCAGTTTTAGCGGGGGGGCCATTGAGCAGTTCTTC. This sequence encodes CASSFSGGAIEQFF.

This clonotype was counted between two and nine times. V and J are TRBV7-2 and TRBJ2-3; 9 bases match TRBD2. There are 16 residues in the CDR3. Trimming removed 2 bases from V and 2 bases from J; junction bases left unmatched: 5. Looked up from germline, CDR1 is SGHTA and CDR2 is FQGNSA. CDR3 coding DNA: TGTGCCAGCAGCTTATGGCGGGGGGGATACACAGATACGCAGTATTTT. Amino acids: CASSLWRGGYTDTQYF.

The sample holds a few counts of this clonotype. This chain uses TRBV7-6 with TRBJ2-7; no clear D gene. Germline V gene sequence: CDR1 SGHVS, CDR2 FNYEAQ. Trimming pared 2 bases from V and 2 bases from J, leaving 13 bases between. CDR3 length: 15 residues. CDR3 in amino acids: CASSLTSNRAYEQYF. CDR3 bases: TGTGCCAGCAGCTTAACGAGTAACCGAGCCTACGAGCAGTACTTC.

The chain carries TRBV10-3 and TRBJ2-7; 8 bases are a match to TRBD2. This CDR3 has 17 amino acids. Germline CDR1 reads ENHRY; CDR2 reads SYGVKD. V lost 4 bases, J lost 3 bases, and 14 bases stayed unmatched. The CDR3 nucleotides are TGTGCCATCAGTGGATTTAAAGCGGGGGACTCCTTCTACGAGCAGTACGTC. It is translated as CAISGFKAGDSFYEQYV.

The chain uses TRBV5-6 and TRBJ2-7; TRBD1 or TRBD2 may be the D gene (5 bases each). Trimming left V 0 bases short and J 6 bases short, with 7 bases between. The CDR3 has 12 residues. Germline values: CDR1 SGHDT, CDR2 YYEEEE. The CDR3 DNA is TGTGCCAGCAGCTTGGAGAGGGGCGAGCAGTACGTC. Translation: CASSLERGEQYV.

This clonotype was observed at least ten times. The rearrangement joins TRBV15 to TRBJ2-5; 8 bases match TRBD2. The CDR3 is made up of 14 amino acids. Trimming removed 7 bases from V and 4 bases from J; junction bases left unmatched: 8. Per the germline V gene, CDR1 is LNHNV and CDR2 is YYDKDF (reference sequence). The CDR3 DNA reads TGTGCCACCACCCCCCGGGGGGGCAGAGAGACCCAGTACTTC. This encodes CATTPRGGRETQYF.

This clonotype appeared many times. This rearrangement joins TRBV7-2 to TRBJ2-7; no firm D call. With 3 bases removed from V and 4 bases from J, the gap between germline ends came to 22 bases. The V gene's germline CDR1 is SGHTA and CDR2 FQGNSA. The CDR3 is made up of 17 amino acids. The CDR3 here is CASSFQAPQPTKYEQYF. The DNA of the CDR3 is TGTGCCAGCAGCTTTCAAGCCCCACAACCGACAAAATACGAGCAGTACTTC.